A single sample is the source of the 3 T cell receptor beta chains below, sequenced in a study of somatic mutations in cytotoxic T cells in rheumatoid arthritis. The table came from immunoSEQ multiplex PCR; TCRdb's copy has only in-frame clones and leaves some out. Of about 10,000 clones in the sample, around 84% are singletons; the top ten hold roughly an eighth. Sequenced: CD8+ T cells sorted from blood. The receptor set was obtained from an adult with rheumatoid arthritis.

This chain connects TRBV9 to TRBJ2-1; D remains ambiguous. Germline-derived CDR1 and CDR2 are SGDLS and YYNGEE. The CDR3 length is 12 residues. V was shortened by 4 bases and J by 7 bases, with 9 bases between the two germline ends. The CDR3 DNA reads TGTGCCAGCAGCCCCACTGTGAATGAGCAGTTCTTC. Protein: CASSPTVNEQFF.

The chain employs TRBV28 and TRBJ2-6; the match to TRBD1 covers 7 bases. The CDR3 is 21 residues long. V gave up 4 bases and J gave up 0 bases; unmatched junction bases: 18. Per the germline V gene, CDR1 is MDHEN and CDR2 is SYDVKM. CDR3 bases: TGTGCCAGCAGTTCCCCCAAAGGGGACAGAAGTGGCCACTCTGGGGCCAACGTCCTGACTTTC. This encodes CASSSPKGDRSGHSGANVLTF.

The V and J genes are TRBV5-8 and TRBJ1-1; D unresolved. CDR3 length equals 12 residues. The V and J ends lost 4 bases and 4 bases respectively, with 8 bases between them. Per the germline V gene, CDR1 is SGHTS and CDR2 is YDEGEE. The CDR3 is CASSRPVTEAFF. DNA for the CDR3: TGTGCCAGCAGCCGTCCAGTCACTGAAGCTTTCTTT.